The clone carrying this T cell receptor beta chain was observed many times. Its specificity is not known. Exclusion followed for patients with uncontrolled infection, other autoimmune disease, pregnancy or lactation. The data were obtained in a study of T cells in Graves' hyperthyroidism and ophthalmopathy. Overall study findings and caveats: Most thyroid-expanded clonotypes above 0.001 were also found in blood. Ophthalmopathy prediction by the model preceded onset by a median roughly 6 months. Separating ophthalmopathy from stable hyperthyroidism was achieved by a 13 V-J model.

Germline CDR1 LGHDT, CDR2 YNNKEL (reference sequence). The trim removed 5 bases at V and 4 bases at J, leaving 6 bases unmatched. The CDR3 is 14 residues long. The TCR beta CDR3 regions underwent amplification using RNA transcripts as the source. HTBI primers drove first-round RT-PCR of the TCR CDR3. MiXCR, applied by TCRdb to the multiplex PCR reads, yields one record per CDR3 protein. The sample has 200,000 to 250,000 distinct CDR3 sequences; around 25% are singletons. This receptor was taken from a woman in her thirties or forties with Graves' ophthalmopathy. This rearrangement joins TRBV3-1 to TRBJ1-1, with 8 bases lining up with TRBD1. The sample comprised blood. DNA for the CDR3: TGTGCCAGCAGCTCTTCGACAGGGGCCACTGAAGCTTTCTTT. Translated, it gives CASSSSTGATEAFF.